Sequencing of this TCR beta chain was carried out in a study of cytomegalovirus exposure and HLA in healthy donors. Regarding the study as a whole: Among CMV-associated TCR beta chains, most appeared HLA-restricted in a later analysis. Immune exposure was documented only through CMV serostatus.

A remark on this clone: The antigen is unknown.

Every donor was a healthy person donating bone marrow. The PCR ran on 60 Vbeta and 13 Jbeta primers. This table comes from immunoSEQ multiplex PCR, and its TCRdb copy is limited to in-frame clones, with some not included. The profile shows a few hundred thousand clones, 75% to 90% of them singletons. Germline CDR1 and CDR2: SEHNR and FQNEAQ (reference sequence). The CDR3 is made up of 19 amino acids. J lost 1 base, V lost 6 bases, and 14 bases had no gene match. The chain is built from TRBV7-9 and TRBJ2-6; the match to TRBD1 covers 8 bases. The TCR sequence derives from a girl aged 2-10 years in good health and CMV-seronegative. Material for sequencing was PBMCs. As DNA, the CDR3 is TGTGCCAGCAGGCCCACCTATGGGACAGGACGATCTGGGGCCAACGTCCTGACTTTC. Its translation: CASRPTYGTGRSGANVLTF. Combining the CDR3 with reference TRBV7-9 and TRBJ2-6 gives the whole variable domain DTGVSQNPRHKITKRGQNVTFRCDPISEHNRLYWYRQTLGQGPEFLTYFQNEAQLEKSRLLSDRFSAERPKGSFSTLEIQRTEQGDSAMYLCASRPTYGTGRSGANVLTFGAGSRLTVL.